Here is one T cell receptor beta chain with its context. Its antigen is not known. This specimen belongs to a study of molecular identifiers for immune sequencing clone quantification. General study findings and limits: Researchers reportedly could pick up spiked Jurkat TCR RNA from one cell mixed into one million naive cells.

It was from roughly 21,000 to 960,000 sorted cells, with 10%, 30% or 50% RNA, that naive CD8 libraries came. TCRdb reprocessed the PCR reads via MiXCR and lists one record per CDR3 protein. The sample holds roughly 320,000 distinct CDR3 sequences; over 20% are singletons and the top ten take around 0.74%. Germline V gene sequence: CDR1 SGHDN, CDR2 FVKESK. Trimming took 2 bases from V and 5 from J; bases not matched to a gene: 8. The CDR3 runs to 16 residues. The sample consisted of naive CD8+ T cells from blood, with Jurkat cell RNA spiked in. Stated subset: FACS-sorted CD8+CD4-CCR7+CD45RA+ naive T cells. The source of this sequence is a human donor in good health. Some libraries in this study had Jurkat cell RNA spiked in. V and J are TRBV14 and TRBJ2-3; 9 bases map to TRBD2. CDR3 loop: CASSQLAGVAGDTQYF. CDR3 nucleotide sequence: TGTGCCAGCAGCCAATTAGCGGGGGTCGCAGGAGATACGCAGTATTTT. Full variable domain (outside the CDR3, taken from reference TRBV14 and TRBJ2-3): EAGVTQFPSHSVIEKGQTVTLRCDPISGHDNLYWYRRVMGKEIKFLLHFVKESKQDESGMPNNRFLAERTGGTYSTLKVQPAELEDSGVYFCASSQLAGVAGDTQYFGPGTRLTVL.